These T cell receptor beta chains were read from a single sample in a study of cytomegalovirus exposure and HLA in healthy donors. TCRdb keeps only in-frame clones here, not all; method: immunoSEQ multiplex PCR. The sample consists of approximately 150,000 clones, about 72% of them appearing once. Sequencing input: PBMCs. These receptors were obtained from a human donor in good health. Both conserved end residues are part of each CDR3. A D gene is named only where the DNA matches it firmly. Rows give clone size only sometimes, using once, few, many, or a class for an expanded clone.

TRBV11-2	TRBD2	.	TRBJ2-7	CASSIGKLAGGYEQYF	TGTGCCAGCAGCATCGGGAAACTAGCGGGGGGGTACGAGCAGTACTTC
TRBV6-5	.	.	TRBJ1-5	CASSYSNGVGNQPQHF	TGTGCCAGCAGTTACTCGAACGGGGTAGGCAATCAGCCCCAGCATTTT
TRBV2	TRBD2	.	TRBJ2-3	CASRASGDTQYF	TGTGCCAGCAGGGCTAGCGGGGATACGCAGTATTTT
TRBV14	.	.	TRBJ2-7	CASSQDAQAGQYF	TGTGCCAGCAGCCAAGATGCCCAGGCGGGGCAGTACTTC
TRBV9	.	few	TRBJ1-2	CASSVITENYGYTF	TGTGCCAGCAGCGTAATAACGGAGAACTATGGCTACACCTTC
TRBV4-1	TRBD1	few	TRBJ2-7	CASSRDSGQAQFYEQYF	TGCGCCAGCAGCCGAGACTCGGGACAGGCGCAATTCTACGAGCAGTACTTC
TRBV15	TRBD1	.	TRBJ2-5	CATSRGGQGAGTQYF	TGTGCCACCAGCAGAGGCGGACAGGGGGCGGGGACCCAGTACTTC
TRBV9	.	.	TRBJ1-2	CASSVGQDSNYGYTF	TGTGCCAGCAGCGTAGGACAGGATTCTAACTATGGCTACACCTTC
TRBV14	TRBD1	.	TRBJ1-2	CASSAPGQLYGYTF	TGTGCCAGCAGCGCCCCGGGACAGCTCTATGGCTACACCTTC
TRBV30	TRBD1	.	TRBJ1-3	CAWRTGQGGNTIYF	TGTGCCTGGAGGACCGGACAGGGGGGAAACACCATATATTTT
TRBV5-1	.	.	TRBJ1-1	CASSPFQGGNTEAFF	TGCGCCAGCAGCCCGTTCCAAGGAGGGAACACTGAAGCTTTCTTT
TRBV5-6	.	.	TRBJ1-1	CASSLGQVGSTEAFF	TGTGCCAGCAGCTTGGGACAGGTGGGTTCCACTGAAGCTTTCTTT
TRBV13	.	.	TRBJ1-1	CASELGVSGEAFF	TGTGCCAGCGAGCTAGGAGTTTCTGGTGAAGCTTTCTTT
TRBV30	TRBD2	.	TRBJ2-7	CAWTTGTSSREQYF	TGTGCCTGGACGACCGGGACTAGCTCTCGCGAGCAGTACTTC
TRBV5-1	.	.	TRBJ1-6	CASSRDTNSPLHF	TGCGCCAGCAGTCGGGACACAAATTCACCCCTCCACTTT
TRBV7-9	.	.	TRBJ2-3	CASKSAQSTDTQYF	TGTGCCAGCAAGAGTGCACAGAGCACAGATACGCAGTATTTT
TRBV11-2	.	.	TRBJ1-2	CASSLWAGDGYTF	TGTGCCAGCAGCTTGTGGGCAGGTGACGGCTACACCTTC
TRBV30	.	.	TRBJ1-1	CAWSPVTGMNTEAFF	TGTGCCTGGAGTCCCGTTACAGGAATGAACACCGAAGCTTTCTTT
TRBV25-1	TRBD1	.	TRBJ1-5	CASSNDRGQNQPQHF	TGTGCCAGCAGTAATGACAGGGGGCAAAATCAGCCCCAGCATTTT
TRBV7-3	.	many	TRBJ1-1	CASSLGGNGAAEAFF	TGTGCCAGCAGCTTAGGGGGGAACGGGGCCGCTGAAGCTTTCTTT
TRBV6-6	.	.	TRBJ1-5	CASRVGGSNQPQHF	TGTGCCAGCAGGGTCGGGGGTAGCAATCAGCCCCAGCATTTT
TRBV7-3	.	.	TRBJ2-7	CASSYSGGPSYEQYF	TGTGCCAGCAGCTACTCCGGTGGGCCTTCCTACGAGCAGTACTTC
TRBV5-1	TRBD1	.	TRBJ2-4	CASSPGTEKNIQYF	TGCGCCAGCAGCCCCGGGACAGAAAAAAACATTCAGTACTTC
TRBV30	.	.	TRBJ1-2	CAWSDPRDKGNYGYTF	TGTGCCTGGAGTGACCCACGGGACAAGGGTAACTATGGCTACACCTTC
TRBV30	TRBD1	.	TRBJ1-5	CAWSVARGHQPQHF	TGTGCCTGGAGTGTTGCCAGGGGGCATCAGCCCCAGCATTTT
TRBV29-1	TRBD2	.	TRBJ2-3	CSVAGGGSTDTQYF	TGCAGCGTTGCGGGCGGGGGGAGCACAGATACGCAGTATTTT
TRBV6-1	TRBD1	few	TRBJ1-5	CASSEGQGAQPQHF	TGTGCCAGCAGTGAGGGACAGGGGGCACAGCCCCAGCATTTT
TRBV29-1	.	.	TRBJ2-1	CSVRGLYYNEQFF	TGCAGCGTCCGGGGACTCTACTACAATGAGCAGTTCTTC